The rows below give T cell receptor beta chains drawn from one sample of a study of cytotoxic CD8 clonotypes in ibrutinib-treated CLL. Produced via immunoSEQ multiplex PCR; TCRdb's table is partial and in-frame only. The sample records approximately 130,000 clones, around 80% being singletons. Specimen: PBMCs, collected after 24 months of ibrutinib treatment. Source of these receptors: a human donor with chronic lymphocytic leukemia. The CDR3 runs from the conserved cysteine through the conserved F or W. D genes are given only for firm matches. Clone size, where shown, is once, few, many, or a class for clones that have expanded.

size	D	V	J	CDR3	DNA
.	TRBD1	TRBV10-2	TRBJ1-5	CASSWGQDSNQPQHF	TGCGCCAGCAGCTGGGGACAGGATAGCAATCAGCCCCAGCATTTT
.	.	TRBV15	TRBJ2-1	CATSRDLLGGPFDEQFF	TGTGCCACCAGCAGAGATTTGCTGGGGGGACCCTTCGATGAGCAGTTCTTC
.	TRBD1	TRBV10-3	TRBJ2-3	CAIRGQPGQGAFEQDTQYF	TGTGCCATCAGGGGGCAACCGGGACAGGGGGCCTTTGAGCAAGATACGCAGTATTTT
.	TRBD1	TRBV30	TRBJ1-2	CAWSPDRGVYGYTF	TGTGCCTGGAGCCCGGACAGGGGGGTCTATGGCTACACCTTC
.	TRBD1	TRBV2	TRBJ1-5	CASTFDRVNQPQHF	TGTGCCAGCACCTTCGACAGGGTCAATCAGCCCCAGCATTTT
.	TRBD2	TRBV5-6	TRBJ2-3	CASSLVSSGGVGTDTQYF	TGTGCCAGCAGCTTGGTGTCTAGCGGGGGGGTTGGCACAGATACGCAGTATTTT
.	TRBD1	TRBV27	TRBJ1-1	CAIILEGQGLEVVAEAFF	TGTGCCATCATACTAGAGGGACAGGGACTAGAGGTTGTCGCTGAAGCTTTCTTT
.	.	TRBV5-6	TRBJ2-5	CASSFTGRETQYF	TGTGCCAGCAGCTTCACGGGGAGGGAGACCCAGTACTTC
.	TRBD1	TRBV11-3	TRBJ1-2	CASSFQGEEGYGYTF	TGTGCCAGCAGCTTCCAGGGGGAGGAAGGGTATGGCTACACCTTC
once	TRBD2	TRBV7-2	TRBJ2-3	CASSISGGRDTQYF	TGTGCCAGCAGCATTAGCGGGGGACGGGATACGCAGTATTTT
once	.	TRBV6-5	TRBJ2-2	CASSNAGSTGELFF	TGTGCCAGCAGTAACGCCGGGTCCACCGGGGAGCTGTTTTTT
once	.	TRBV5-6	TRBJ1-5	CASSLEAGGSNQPQHF	TGTGCCAGCAGCTTGGAGGCGGGCGGGAGCAATCAGCCCCAGCATTTT
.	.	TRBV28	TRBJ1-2	CASSLGSINYGYTF	TGTGCCAGCAGTTTAGGGTCCATTAACTATGGCTACACCTTC
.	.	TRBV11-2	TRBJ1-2	CASSPGPPRYGYTF	TGTGCCAGCAGCCCCGGGCCACCACGGTATGGCTACACCTTC
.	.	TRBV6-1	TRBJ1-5	CASSELQLTGYSNQPQHF	TGTGCCAGCAGTGAACTCCAACTGACAGGATATAGCAATCAGCCCCAGCATTTT
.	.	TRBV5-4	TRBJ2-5	CASSPGDIYKTQYF	TGTGCCAGCAGCCCTGGGGACATTTATAAGACCCAGTACTTC
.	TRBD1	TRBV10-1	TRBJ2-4	CAITDRGRFNIQYF	TGCGCCATCACGGACAGGGGGCGCTTCAACATTCAGTACTTC
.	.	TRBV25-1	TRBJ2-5	CASSEFLGIDQETQYF	TGTGCCAGCAGTGAATTTTTGGGTATTGACCAAGAGACCCAGTACTTC
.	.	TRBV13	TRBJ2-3	CASSLDRVDTQYF	TGTGCCAGCAGCTTAGATCGCGTGGATACGCAGTATTTT
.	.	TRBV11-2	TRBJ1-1	CASSLGRGSTEAFF	TGTGCCAGCAGCTTGGGAAGGGGTAGCACTGAAGCTTTCTTT
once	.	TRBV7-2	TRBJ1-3	CASSLVPWGSGNTIYF	TGTGCCAGCAGCTTAGTTCCCTGGGGCTCTGGAAACACCATATATTTT
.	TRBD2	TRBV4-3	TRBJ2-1	CASSQDLAGVGQFF	TGCGCCAGCAGCCAAGATCTTGCGGGGGTGGGGCAGTTCTTC
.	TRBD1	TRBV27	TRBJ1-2	CASSLSQGDGYTF	TGTGCCAGCAGTTTATCTCAGGGGGATGGCTACACCTTC
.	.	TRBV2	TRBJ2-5	CASSWFGQETQYF	TGTGCCAGCAGTTGGTTTGGGCAAGAGACCCAGTACTTC
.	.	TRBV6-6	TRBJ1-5	CASSRRLSDSNQPQHF	TGTGCCAGCAGCCGAAGGTTATCCGATAGCAATCAGCCCCAGCATTTT
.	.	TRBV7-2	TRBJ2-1	CASSPAVDREQFF	TGTGCCAGCAGCCCCGCCGTCGATCGTGAGCAGTTCTTC
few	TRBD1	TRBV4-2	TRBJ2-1	CASSQGQGDGEQFF	TGTGCCAGCAGCCAAGGACAGGGAGATGGTGAGCAGTTCTTC
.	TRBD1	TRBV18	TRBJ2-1	CASSPLGGTGVPNEQFF	TGTGCCAGCTCACCACTGGGAGGGACAGGGGTTCCCAATGAGCAGTTCTTC
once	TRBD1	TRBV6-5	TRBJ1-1	CASSRQGAGTEAFF	TGTGCCAGCAGCCGACAGGGGGCAGGAACTGAAGCTTTCTTT
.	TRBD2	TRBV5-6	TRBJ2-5	CASSLALLAGEETQYF	TGTGCCAGCAGCTTGGCCCTACTAGCGGGGGAGGAGACCCAGTACTTC
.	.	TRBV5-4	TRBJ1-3	CASSLPGNTIYF	TGTGCCAGCAGCCTCCCGGGAAACACCATATATTTT
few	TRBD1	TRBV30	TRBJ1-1	CAWSHRGLAFF	TGTGCCTGGAGTCACAGGGGGCTGGCTTTCTTT
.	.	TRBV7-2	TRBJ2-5	CASSLSVGTQYF	TGTGCCAGCAGCTTAAGTGTCGGGACCCAGTACTTC
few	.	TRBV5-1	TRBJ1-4	CASSLPLQGVANEKLFF	TGCGCCAGCAGCTTGCCCCTTCAAGGTGTGGCTAATGAAAAACTGTTTTTT
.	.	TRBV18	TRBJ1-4	CASSPRGSQYNEKLFF	TGTGCCAGCTCACCCCGGGGGAGCCAATATAATGAAAAACTGTTTTTT
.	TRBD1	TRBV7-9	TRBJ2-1	CASSLGQGGFNEQFF	TGTGCCAGCAGCTTAGGACAGGGGGGATTTAATGAGCAGTTCTTC
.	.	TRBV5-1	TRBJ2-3	CASSLNTDTQYF	TGCGCCAGCAGCCTGAACACAGATACGCAGTATTTT
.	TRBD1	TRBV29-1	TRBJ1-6	CSVGYRGSYNSPLHF	TGCAGCGTTGGCTACAGGGGATCCTATAATTCACCCCTCCACTTT
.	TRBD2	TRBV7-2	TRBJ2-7	CASSLEGPGAGSEQYF	TGTGCCAGCAGCTTAGAGGGGCCAGGAGCGGGGTCCGAGCAGTACTTC
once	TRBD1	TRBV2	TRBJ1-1	CASSKQGASTEAFF	TGTGCCAGCAGTAAACAGGGGGCGAGCACTGAAGCTTTCTTT
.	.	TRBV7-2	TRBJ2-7	CASSLDVEAGFLYEQYF	TGTGCCAGCAGCTTAGATGTCGAGGCAGGGTTCCTCTACGAGCAGTACTTC
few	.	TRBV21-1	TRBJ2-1	CASTLGQDGSYNEQFF	TGTGCCAGCACCCTTGGACAGGACGGATCCTACAATGAGCAGTTCTTC
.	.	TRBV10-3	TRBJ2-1	CAISESGTEKPNEQFF	TGTGCCATCAGTGAGTCGGGGACCGAGAAACCCAATGAGCAGTTCTTC
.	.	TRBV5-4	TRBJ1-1	CASSLVQGGEAFF	TGTGCCAGCAGCTTGGTACAGGGCGGTGAAGCTTTCTTT
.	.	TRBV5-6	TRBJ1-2	CASRDGPFGYTF	TGTGCCAGCAGGGACGGACCCTTTGGCTACACCTTC
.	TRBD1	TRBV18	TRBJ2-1	CASSPGQGSYNEQFF	TGTGCCAGCTCGCCTGGACAGGGATCCTACAATGAGCAGTTCTTC
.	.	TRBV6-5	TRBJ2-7	CASSYGREQYF	TGTGCCAGCAGTTACGGGAGGGAGCAGTACTTC
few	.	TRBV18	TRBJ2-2	CASSPRGGEGELFF	TGTGCCAGCTCACCGCGGGGCGGGGAAGGGGAGCTGTTTTTT
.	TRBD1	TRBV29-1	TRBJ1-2	CSAQLGQGFNYGYTF	TGCAGCGCTCAGCTGGGACAGGGCTTTAACTATGGCTACACCTTC
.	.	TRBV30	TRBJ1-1	CAWSEGTWNTEAFF	TGTGCCTGGAGTGAGGGCACCTGGAACACTGAAGCTTTCTTT
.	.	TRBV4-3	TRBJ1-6	CASSRDRADNSPLHF	TGCGCCAGCAGCCGGGACCGGGCCGATAATTCACCCCTCCACTTT
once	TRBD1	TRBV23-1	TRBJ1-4	CASSPMDREVYEKLFF	TGCGCCAGCAGTCCCATGGACAGGGAGGTATATGAAAAACTGTTTTTT
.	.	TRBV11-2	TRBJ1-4	CASSSQGGSTNEKLFF	TGTGCCAGCAGCTCCCAGGGAGGTTCAACTAATGAAAAACTGTTTTTT
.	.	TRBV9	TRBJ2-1	CASSVSVLGNEQFF	TGTGCCAGCAGCGTATCTGTTCTGGGTAATGAGCAGTTCTTC